The rows below give T cell receptor beta chains drawn from one sample of a study of T cells in Graves' hyperthyroidism and ophthalmopathy. TCRdb re-called the multiplex PCR reads with MiXCR, one entry per CDR3 protein. The sample has roughly 500,000 distinct CDR3 sequences, about 15% seen once. The sequenced sample was blood. The receptor set was obtained from a woman aged 30 to 39 with Graves' hyperthyroidism that later progressed to Graves' ophthalmopathy. CDR3s include the opening cysteine and the closing phenylalanine or tryptophan. Each record gives: clone size, J gene, D gene, V gene, CDR3 DNA, CDR3 protein. The D gene is left open where the match is weak. Only some rows state a clone size, as once, few, many or a class for expanded clones.

many,TRBJ1-1,.,TRBV6-2/TRBV6-3,TGTGCCAGCAGTTACACCTCTCCAGGGCATGCTTTCTTT,CASSYTSPGHAFF
.,TRBJ2-1,.,TRBV29-1,TGCAGCCCCAAGGGGGGGCCCTACAATGAGCAGTTCTTC,CSPKGGPYNEQFF
few,TRBJ2-5,TRBD2,TRBV11-2,TGTGCCAGCACTAGCGGGAGCGAGACCCAGTACTTC,CASTSGSETQYF
many,TRBJ2-1,.,TRBV27,TGTGCCAGCAGGACAGTAACCCAGAGCTCCTACAATGAGCAGTTCTTC,CASRTVTQSSYNEQFF
many,TRBJ2-6,.,TRBV12-3/TRBV12-4,TGTGCCAGCAGTCCGGGGCAGGGACTCTCTGGGGCCAACGTCCTGACTTTC,CASSPGQGLSGANVLTF
few,TRBJ1-5,.,TRBV19,TGTGCCAGTAGTATCGTGGGGAGCAATCAGCCCCAGCATTTT,CASSIVGSNQPQHF
many,TRBJ2-3,TRBD1,TRBV28,TGTGCCAGCAGTTTATCACAGGGGGACGCAGATACGCAGTATTTT,CASSLSQGDADTQYF
few,TRBJ2-2,.,TRBV3-1,TGTGCCAGCAGCTGGCGGGACCTCTCCGGGGAGCTGTTTTTT,CASSWRDLSGELFF
.,TRBJ1-1,.,TRBV6-1,TGTGCCAGCAGTGAATGGTCCTGGAACACTGAAGCTTTCTTT,CASSEWSWNTEAFF
many,TRBJ2-7,.,TRBV20-1,TGCAGTGCTCCGATGAGCGGGTTCTCCTACGAGCAGTACTTC,CSAPMSGFSYEQYF
many,TRBJ2-7,TRBD1,TRBV10-3,TGTGCCATCAGCAGTACAGGGGCCTCCTACGAGCAGTACTTC,CAISSTGASYEQYF
many,TRBJ1-2,.,TRBV10-3,TGTGCCATCAGTGAGTCGACTGCAGCTAACTATGGCTACACCTTC,CAISESTAANYGYTF
many,TRBJ2-5,TRBD1,TRBV7-7,TGTGCTAGCAGCTTTGGCGGACAGGGAGAGACCCAGTACTTC,CASSFGGQGETQYF
many,TRBJ1-1,.,TRBV12-3/TRBV12-4,TGTGCCAGCCGAAAGCAGGGTCTACTTTCAGGGAACACTGAAGCTTTCTTT,CASRKQGLLSGNTEAFF
.,TRBJ1-2,.,TRBV4-3,TGCGCCAGCAGCCAAGATGGGGGACTCCTCTATGGCTACACCTTC,CASSQDGGLLYGYTF
.,TRBJ2-1,.,TRBV7-8,TGTGCCACACTAACCGGCTCAGGTTACAATGAGCAGTTCTTC,CATLTGSGYNEQFF
few,TRBJ1-1,.,TRBV28,TGTGCCATCTTGGGGGGGGCTCAAGCTTTCTTT,CAILGGAQAFF
few,TRBJ1-2,TRBD1,TRBV14,TGTGCCAGCAGCCATCTACCCGAAGGGACAGGGGACTATGGCTACACCTTC,CASSHLPEGTGDYGYTF
many,TRBJ1-1,.,TRBV7-8,TGTGCCAGCAGCTTGGACGGGACGGTGGGCACTGAAGCTTTCTTT,CASSLDGTVGTEAFF
few,TRBJ2-5,.,TRBV13,TGTGCCAGCAGCCAAACCCCCCAGCGCCAAGAGACCCAGTACTTC,CASSQTPQRQETQYF
.,TRBJ2-5,.,TRBV20-1,TGCAGTGCTAGAGAGGACAGATACCAAGAGACCCAGTACTTC,CSAREDRYQETQYF
many,TRBJ1-1,TRBD1,TRBV6-2/TRBV6-3,TGTGCCAGCAGTTACTATCCTTCAGGGGGGGATGAAGCTTTCTTT,CASSYYPSGGDEAFF
.,TRBJ1-4,TRBD1,TRBV10-3,TGTGCCATCAGTGAGGGGGACAGGGGAGAGGAAAAACTGTTTTTT,CAISEGDRGEEKLFF
many,TRBJ1-1,.,TRBV12-3/TRBV12-4,TGTGCCAGCAGCCCCCTTGGGGGGCAGACTGAAGCTTTCTTT,CASSPLGGQTEAFF
many,TRBJ2-3,.,TRBV6-1,TGTGCCAGCGGCCGGGGGAGTGCAGATACGCAGTATTTT,CASGRGSADTQYF